This T cell receptor (beta chain) was obtained from a study of T cells in Graves' hyperthyroidism and ophthalmopathy (dated by TCRdb to about 2019). For the wider study: Peripheral blood was sampled at the time of initial diagnosis, prior to any treatment. In addition, the study compared T-cell repertoires in thyroid tissue and in blood from several Graves' hyperthyroidism patients. Once sampling was done, hyperthyroidism patients were given methimazole at a starting dose of 30 mg daily, whereas ophthalmopathy patients were given high-dose intravenous methylprednisolone. An independent validation cohort of around 19 hyperthyroidism patients and more than 15 patients who later progressed to ophthalmopathy tested prospective prediction of ophthalmopathy. TCR Vbeta CDR3 sequencing of 120 to 150 peripheral blood samples (approximately 44 ophthalmopathy, roughly 72 hyperthyroidism and approximately 17 progressor patients) is reported in the paper. A discovery cohort of approximately 97 patients, roughly 45 with Graves' ophthalmopathy and about 58 with stable Graves' hyperthyroidism, was used to find distinguishing TCR V-J signatures. The 95 to 100 discovery patients were divided at random into training and test sets in a 7:3 ratio.

This clonotype was counted many times. This clone's antigen is unknown. Per-base quality was not reported, and no clone a single base away is much larger than it. The CDR3 contains 18 residues, cysteine and phenylalanine counted. The kept DNA is CDR3 alone, 54 bases in frame from the first base. Clipping removes 2 bases from V and 5 bases from J, with 11 as the unmatched junction base count. Looking up the germline V gene yields CDR1 MNHEY and CDR2 SVGEGT. The TCR beta CDR3 regions were amplified from RNA transcripts. The first round of RT-PCR for the TCR CDR3 was performed with the HTBI primer set and the Qiagen OneStep RT-PCR kit. A second multiplex PCR round built the libraries, followed by size selection and purification. Paired-end sequencing of the libraries was performed with 100 bp reads on an Illumina HiSeq2000. From the authors' description of their analysis: SOAPnuke was used to process the raw data, throwing out any read that contained adapters or uncalled bases, had a mean Phred below 15, or lacked an exact constant-primer or identifier match. COPE v1.2.5 was used to merge the high-quality paired reads, and each unique nucleotide sequence was defined as a clonotype. MiTCR v1.1 was used to align the clonotypes against IMGT TRBV, TRBD and TRBJ reference segments. The analysis was restricted to V-J combinations with a frequency above 0.0001, which together covered 99% to 99.2% of the repertoires. A TCS score was defined as the ratio between F50 (clonal expansion) and ExV (chaos), using BLOSUM62-based TCRdist between CDR3 peptides within each V-J. Welch's t-statistics and random forest reduced roughly 500 V-J features to some 14, which were used in a naive Bayes classifier (R e1071). TCRdb trimmed public reads at Q25 via fastp, called clones via MiXCR and kept in-frame beta chains. Here each entry gathers all rows of one CDR3 protein and keeps the most common genes and DNA. What appears here as the V and J calls and clone size reflects TCRdb's work, not the paper's. The sample table lists about 590,000 distinct CDR3 sequences, approximately 15% of them with a count of one. Under 8% of the sample goes to the ten largest clones.

Study-wide conclusions, independent of this receptor: In cross-validation, a model built on a 13 V-J signature told ophthalmopathy apart from stable hyperthyroidism with just under 90% sensitivity and approximately 81% specificity, and in testing the same model reached 80%/75%. Most expanded thyroid clonotypes (frequency above 0.001) were also detected in blood, suggesting blood repertoires may reflect thyroid immune responses. In validation, the model predicted progression to ophthalmopathy a median of approximately 6.6 months before onset, with approximately 68% sensitivity and roughly 72% specificity. Sample size was not statistically predetermined, and blinding of investigators to group allocation was not performed.

Stable Graves' hyperthyroidism was defined as no progression to ophthalmopathy during 18 months of follow-up. Hyperthyroidism patients were newly diagnosed, with disease duration under 2 months, and aged 18 to 65 years. Patients with uncontrolled infections, other autoimmune diseases, pregnancy or lactation were excluded. Diagnoses were based on clinical symptoms, serum thyroxine and TRAb, thyroid ultrasound and orbital computed tomography. PBMCs were separated from 10 ml of fresh peripheral blood using Ficoll-Paque density gradient centrifugation. Total RNA was extracted with Trizol reagent, and quality was checked on an Agilent 2100 Bioanalyzer.

The chain employs TRBV6-2 or TRBV6-3 and TRBJ2-3, with TRBD2 identical over 12 junction bases. The sequenced sample consisted of blood. This receptor was identified in a woman aged 25 to 45 with Graves' hyperthyroidism. The sequence in DNA is TGTGCCAGCAGTTACGCGGGGAGACTAGCGGGAGCCGGAGATACGCAGTATTTT. This encodes CASSYAGRLAGAGDTQYF.